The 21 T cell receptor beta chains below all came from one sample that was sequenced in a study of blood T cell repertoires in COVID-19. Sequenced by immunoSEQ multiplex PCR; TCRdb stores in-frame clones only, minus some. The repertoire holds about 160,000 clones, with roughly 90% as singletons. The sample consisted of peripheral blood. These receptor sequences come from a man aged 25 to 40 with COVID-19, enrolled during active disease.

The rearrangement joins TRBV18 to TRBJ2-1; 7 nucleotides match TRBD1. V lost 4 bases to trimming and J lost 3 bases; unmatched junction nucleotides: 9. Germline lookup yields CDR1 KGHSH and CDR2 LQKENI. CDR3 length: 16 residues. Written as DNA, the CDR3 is TGTGCCAGCTCACAGTTACAGGGGAGAAACTACAATGAGCAGTTCTTC. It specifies CASSQLQGRNYNEQFF. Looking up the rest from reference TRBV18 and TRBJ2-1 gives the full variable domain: NAGVMQNPRHLVRRRGQEARLRCSPMKGHSHVYWYRQLPEEGLKFMVYLQKENIIDESGMPKERFSAEFPKEGPSILRIQQVVRGDSAAYFCASSQLQGRNYNEQFFGPGTRLTVL.

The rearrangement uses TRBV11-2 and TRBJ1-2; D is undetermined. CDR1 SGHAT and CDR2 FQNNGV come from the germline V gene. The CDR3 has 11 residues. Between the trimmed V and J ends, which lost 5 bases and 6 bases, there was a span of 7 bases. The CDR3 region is CASSPFNGYTF. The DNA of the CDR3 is TGTGCCAGCAGCCCCTTTAATGGCTACACCTTC.

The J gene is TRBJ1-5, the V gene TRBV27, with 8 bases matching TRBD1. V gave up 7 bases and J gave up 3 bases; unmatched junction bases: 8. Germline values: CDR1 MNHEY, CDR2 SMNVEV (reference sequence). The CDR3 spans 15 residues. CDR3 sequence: CASKVGQGNNQPQHF. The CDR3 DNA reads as TGTGCCAGCAAGGTCGGACAGGGAAACAATCAGCCCCAGCATTTT.

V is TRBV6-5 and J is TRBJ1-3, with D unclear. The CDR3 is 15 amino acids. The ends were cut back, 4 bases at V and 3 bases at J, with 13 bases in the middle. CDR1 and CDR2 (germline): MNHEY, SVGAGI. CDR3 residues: CASSFGGFRGNTIYF. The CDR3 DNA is TGTGCCAGCAGTTTCGGAGGGTTCCGTGGAAACACCATATATTTT.

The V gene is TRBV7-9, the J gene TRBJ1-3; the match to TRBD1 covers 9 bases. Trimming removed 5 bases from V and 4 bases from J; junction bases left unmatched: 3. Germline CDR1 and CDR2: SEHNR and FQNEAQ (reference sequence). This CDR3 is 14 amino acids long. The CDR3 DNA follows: TGTGCCAGCAGCCGGGACAGGGTGGGAAACACCATATATTTT. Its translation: CASSRDRVGNTIYF.

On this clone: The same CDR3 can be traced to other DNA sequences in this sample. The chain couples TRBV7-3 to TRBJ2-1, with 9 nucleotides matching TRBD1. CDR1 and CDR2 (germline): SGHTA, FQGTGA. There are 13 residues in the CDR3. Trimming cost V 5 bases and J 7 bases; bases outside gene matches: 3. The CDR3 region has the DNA TGTGCCAGCAGCCTCGGACAGGGGAATGAGCAGTTCTTC. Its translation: CASSLGQGNEQFF.

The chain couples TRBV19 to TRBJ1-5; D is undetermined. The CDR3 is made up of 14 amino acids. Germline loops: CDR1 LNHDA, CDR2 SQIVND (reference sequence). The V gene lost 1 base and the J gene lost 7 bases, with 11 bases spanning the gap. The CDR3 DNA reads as TGTGCCAGTAGTATAGGCTCCCCCAGGCAGCCCCAGCATTTT. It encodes CASSIGSPRQPQHF.

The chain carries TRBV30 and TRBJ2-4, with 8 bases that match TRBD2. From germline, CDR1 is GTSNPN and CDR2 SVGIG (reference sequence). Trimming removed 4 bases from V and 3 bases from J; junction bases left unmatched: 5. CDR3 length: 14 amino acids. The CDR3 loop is CAWTGGGDKNIQYF. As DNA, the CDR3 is TGTGCCTGGACGGGAGGGGGGGACAAAAACATTCAGTACTTC. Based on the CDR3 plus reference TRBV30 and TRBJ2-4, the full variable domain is SQTIHQWPATLVQPVGSPLSLECTVEGTSNPNLYWYRQAAGRGLQLLFYSVGIGQISSEVPQNLSASRPQDRQFILSSKKLLLSDSGFYLCAWTGGGDKNIQYFGAGTRLSVL.

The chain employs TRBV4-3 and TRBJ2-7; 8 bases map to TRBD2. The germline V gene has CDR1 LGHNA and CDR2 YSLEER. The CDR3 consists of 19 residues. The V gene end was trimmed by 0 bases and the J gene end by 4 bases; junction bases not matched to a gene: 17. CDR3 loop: CASSQEGPSGGDHGYEQYF. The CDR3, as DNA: TGCGCCAGCAGCCAAGAAGGGCCTTCGGGAGGGGATCACGGGTACGAGCAGTACTTC.

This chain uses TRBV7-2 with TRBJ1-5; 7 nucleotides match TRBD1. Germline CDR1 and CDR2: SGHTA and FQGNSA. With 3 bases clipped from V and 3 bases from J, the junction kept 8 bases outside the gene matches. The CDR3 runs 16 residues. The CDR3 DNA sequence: TGTGCCAGCAGCTTCTACGGGACAGCGAACAATCAGCCCCAGCATTTT. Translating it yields CASSFYGTANNQPQHF.

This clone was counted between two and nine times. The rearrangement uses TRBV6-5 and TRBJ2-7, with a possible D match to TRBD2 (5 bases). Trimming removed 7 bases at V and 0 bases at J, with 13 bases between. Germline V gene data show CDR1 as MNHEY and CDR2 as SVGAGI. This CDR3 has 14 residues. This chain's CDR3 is CASTQAAPSYEQYF. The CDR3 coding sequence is TGTGCCAGCACCCAAGCGGCCCCCTCCTACGAGCAGTACTTC.

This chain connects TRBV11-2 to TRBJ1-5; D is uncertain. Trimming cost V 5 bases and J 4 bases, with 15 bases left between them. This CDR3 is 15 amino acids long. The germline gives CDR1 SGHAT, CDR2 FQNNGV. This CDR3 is CASSPGGLSNQPQHF. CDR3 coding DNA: TGTGCCAGCAGCCCAGGCGGGCTGAGTAATCAGCCCCAGCATTTT. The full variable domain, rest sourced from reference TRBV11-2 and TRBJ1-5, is EAGVAQSPRYKIIEKRQSVAFWCNPISGHATLYWYQQILGQGPKLLIQFQNNGVVDDSQLPKDRFSAERLKGVDSTLKIQPAKLEDSAVYLCASSPGGLSNQPQHFGDGTRLSIL.

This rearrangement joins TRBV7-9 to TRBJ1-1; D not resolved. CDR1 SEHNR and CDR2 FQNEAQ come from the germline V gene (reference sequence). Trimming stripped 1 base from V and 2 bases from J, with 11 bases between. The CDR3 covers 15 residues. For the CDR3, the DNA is TGTGCCAGCAGCTTAGGGGCAGCAGTTAACACTGAAGCTTTCTTT. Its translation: CASSLGAAVNTEAFF.

CDR3 in DNA: TGTGCCAGCAGCCTCTTTTACGGCCCCAGACAGGGTGCATCACCCCTCCACTTT. This codes for CASSLFYGPRQGASPLHF. The V gene is TRBV12-1, the J gene TRBJ1-6; the table's D gene call, TRBD1, was not cross checked with the DNA. TRBV12-1 is a listed pseudogene. The CDR3 loop spans 18 amino acids.

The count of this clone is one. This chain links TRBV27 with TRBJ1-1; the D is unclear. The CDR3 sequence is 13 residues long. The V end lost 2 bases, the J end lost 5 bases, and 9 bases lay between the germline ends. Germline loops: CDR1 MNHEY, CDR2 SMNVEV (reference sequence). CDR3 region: CASSLEVGTEAFF. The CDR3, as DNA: TGTGCCAGCAGTTTAGAGGTCGGTACTGAAGCTTTCTTT.

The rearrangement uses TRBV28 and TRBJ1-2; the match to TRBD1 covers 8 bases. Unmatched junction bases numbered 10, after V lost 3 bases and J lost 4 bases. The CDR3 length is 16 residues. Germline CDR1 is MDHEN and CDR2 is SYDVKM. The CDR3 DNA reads TGTGCCAGCAGTTTTCTCGGGACAGGAAGACTCTATGGCTACACCTTC. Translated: CASSFLGTGRLYGYTF.

The CDR3 sequence: CASSFGQEVSPEAFF. DNA for the CDR3: TGTGCCAGCAGTTTCGGACAGGAGGTATCCCCTGAAGCTTTCTTT. The chain recombines TRBV28 with TRBJ1-1, with 7 bases matching TRBD1. J lost 6 bases, V lost 3 bases, and 10 bases had no gene match. Per the germline V gene, CDR1 is MDHEN and CDR2 is SYDVKM. The CDR3 length is 15 residues.

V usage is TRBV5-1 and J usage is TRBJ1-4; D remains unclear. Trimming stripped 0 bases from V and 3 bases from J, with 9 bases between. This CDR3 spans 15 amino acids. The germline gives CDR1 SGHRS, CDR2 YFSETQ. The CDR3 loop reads CASSLEAASNEKLFF. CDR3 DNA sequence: TGCGCCAGCAGCTTGGAGGCGGCCTCTAATGAAAAACTGTTTTTT.

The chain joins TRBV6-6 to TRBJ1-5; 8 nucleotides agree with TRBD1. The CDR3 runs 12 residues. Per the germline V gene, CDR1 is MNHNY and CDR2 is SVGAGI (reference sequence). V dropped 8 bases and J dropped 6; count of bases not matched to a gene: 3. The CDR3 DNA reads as TGTGCCAGCCAAACAGGGGGTCAGCCCCAGCATTTT. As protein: CASQTGGQPQHF.

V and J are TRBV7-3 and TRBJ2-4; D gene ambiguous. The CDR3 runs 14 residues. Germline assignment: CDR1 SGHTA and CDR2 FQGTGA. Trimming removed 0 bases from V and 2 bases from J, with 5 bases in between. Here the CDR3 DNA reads TGTGCCAGCAGCTTAACTCACTCCAAAAACATTCAGTACTTC. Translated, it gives CASSLTHSKNIQYF.

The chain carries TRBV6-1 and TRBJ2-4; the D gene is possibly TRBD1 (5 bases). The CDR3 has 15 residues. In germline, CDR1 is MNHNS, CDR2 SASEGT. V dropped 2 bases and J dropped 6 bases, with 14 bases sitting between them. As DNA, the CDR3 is TGTGCCAGCAGTGAATACCTGGGGCCGGGAAACATTCAGTACTTC. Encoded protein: CASSEYLGPGNIQYF.